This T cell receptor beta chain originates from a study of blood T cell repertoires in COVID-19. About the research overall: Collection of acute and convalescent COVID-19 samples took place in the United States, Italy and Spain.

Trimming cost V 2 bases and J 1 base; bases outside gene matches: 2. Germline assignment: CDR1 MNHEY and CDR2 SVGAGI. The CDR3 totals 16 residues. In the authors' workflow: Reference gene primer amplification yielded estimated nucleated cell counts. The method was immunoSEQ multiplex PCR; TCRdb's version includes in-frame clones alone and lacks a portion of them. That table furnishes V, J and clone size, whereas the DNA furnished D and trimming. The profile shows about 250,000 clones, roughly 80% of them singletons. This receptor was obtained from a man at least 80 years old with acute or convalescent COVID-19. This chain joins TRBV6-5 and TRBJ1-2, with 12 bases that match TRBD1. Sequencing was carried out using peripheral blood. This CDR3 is CASSYRDRGLNYGYTF. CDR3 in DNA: TGTGCCAGCAGTTACAGGGACAGGGGGCTTAACTATGGCTACACCTTC.